This passage covers 18 T cell receptor beta chains from one sample sequenced in a study of OX40 agonist ivuxolimab in advanced cancers. Method: immunoSEQ multiplex PCR; TCRdb's copy keeps in-frame clones and lacks some. The sample contains over 45,000 clones, over 80% of which appear only once. This sample comprised CD4+ or CD8+ T cells sorted from blood, obtained in a trial of the OX40 agonist ivuxolimab. All receptors come from an adult with an advanced solid tumor such as melanoma, head and neck, liver or kidney cancer.

The chain carries TRBV6-4 and TRBJ2-2, with D perhaps given as TRBD1 or TRBD2 (5 bases each). The CDR3 consists of 15 residues. Germline V gene sequence: CDR1 MRHNA, CDR2 SNTAGT. Trimming removed 3 bases from V and 1 base from J, with 9 bases in between. CDR3 in amino acids: CASSEGTLNTGELFF. CDR3 DNA: TGTGCCAGCAGTGAAGGGACGCTGAACACCGGGGAGCTGTTTTTT.

The sample holds one count of this clone. The J gene is TRBJ1-2, the V gene TRBV18, with 7 nucleotides matching TRBD1. Trimming cost V 0 bases and J 6 bases; bases outside gene matches: 10. Germline loops: CDR1 KGHSH, CDR2 LQKENI. This CDR3 contains 16 residues. DNA for the CDR3: TGTGCCAGCTCACCACCGGAAGGGGGCTGGGGGGATGGCTACACCTTC. Translating gives CASSPPEGGWGDGYTF.

This chain connects TRBV9 to TRBJ1-1, with 7 bases identical to TRBD1. Germline V gene lookup returns CDR1 SGDLS and CDR2 YYNGEE. This CDR3 is 15 amino acids long. The V segment lost 4 bases and the J segment 3 bases; nucleotides outside the gene matches: 9. CDR3 sequence (DNA): TGTGCCAGCAGCCTAGAGGGGGCGCGGGACACTGAAGCTTTCTTT. Translation gives CASSLEGARDTEAFF.

This clone was seen a single time. The V gene is TRBV7-9, the J gene TRBJ2-2; D is uncertain. This CDR3 has 12 residues. Germline loops: CDR1 SEHNR, CDR2 FQNEAQ (reference sequence). Between the trimmed V and J ends, which lost 10 bases and 4 bases, there was a span of 10 bases. In nucleotides, the CDR3 is TGTGCCAATGTCGGCGCCACCGGGGAGCTGTTTTTT. The encoded protein is CANVGATGELFF.

This clone was observed many times. J is TRBJ2-2 and V is TRBV7-9, with D perhaps matching TRBD1 or TRBD2 (5 bases each). V was shortened by 3 bases and J by 0 bases, with 11 bases between the two germline ends. The V gene's germline CDR1 is SEHNR and CDR2 FQNEAQ (reference sequence). This CDR3 region has 16 residues. The CDR3 sequence is CASSFRRGANTGELFF. CDR3 bases: TGTGCCAGCAGCTTTCGGAGAGGGGCGAACACCGGGGAGCTGTTTTTT.

This clone appeared once. The rearrangement uses TRBV7-6 and TRBJ2-1; the match to TRBD1 covers 9 bases. Germline V CDR1 and CDR2: SGHVS, FNYEAQ. The CDR3 runs 16 residues. V was pared by 5 bases and J by 6 bases, with 11 bases of the junction left unmatched. The CDR3 DNA follows: TGTGCCAGCAGCAGAACCGGGACAGGGAGCCTCAATGAGCAGTTCTTC. It is translated as CASSRTGTGSLNEQFF. Full variable domain (outside the CDR3, taken from reference TRBV7-6 and TRBJ2-1): GAGVSQSPRYKVTKRGQDVALRCDPISGHVSLYWYRQALGQGPEFLTYFNYEAQQDKSGLPNDRFSAERPEGSISTLTIQRTEQRDSAMYRCASSRTGTGSLNEQFFGPGTRLTVL.

This chain uses TRBV9 with TRBJ2-7; D possibly corresponds to TRBD1 (6 bases). V dropped 6 bases and J dropped 7 bases, with 20 bases sitting between them. This CDR3 has 14 residues. The germline V gene encodes CDR1 SGDLS and CDR2 YYNGEE. In DNA, the CDR3 is TGTGCCAGCAACAGCAGGGGCCCATTGGGAGAGCAGTACTTC. Translated, it gives CASNSRGPLGEQYF. Full variable domain (remainder filled in from reference TRBV9 and TRBJ2-7): DSGVTQTPKHLITATGQRVTLRCSPRSGDLSVYWYQQSLDQGLQFLIQYYNGEERAKGNILERFSAQQFPDLHSELNLSSLELGDSALYFCASNSRGPLGEQYFGPGTRLTVT.

On this clone itself: Just one base apart from a much larger clone, this may be a read error. Additional DNA sequences in this sample encode the identical CDR3. The chain employs TRBV5-1 and TRBJ2-7, with TRBD2 matching 11 bases. This CDR3 is 14 amino acids long. CDR1 is SGHRS, CDR2 YFSETQ, per germline. J gave up 4 bases and V 1 base, and 1 base lay outside the gene matches. CDR3 bases: TGCGCCAGCAGCTTGACTAGCGGGGGTTACGAGCAGTACTTC. Its translation is CASSLTSGGYEQYF.

The chain joins TRBV5-4 to TRBJ2-1, with D hard to call. Trimming pared 4 bases from V and 9 bases from J, leaving 11 bases between. Germline loops: CDR1 SGHNT, CDR2 YYREEE (reference sequence). This CDR3 is built from 12 residues. The chain's CDR3 is CASSRQLGEQFF. The CDR3 bases are TGTGCCAGCAGCCGGCAACTGGGTGAGCAGTTCTTC.

V and J are TRBV4-3 and TRBJ2-2; 8 bases line up with TRBD1. The trim removed 4 bases at V and 5 bases at J, leaving 9 bases unmatched. The CDR3 has 16 residues. The germline CDR1 and CDR2 sequences are LGHNA and YSLEER. This CDR3 reads CASSPYTGGYTGELFF. In nucleotides, the CDR3 is TGCGCCAGCAGCCCCTACACAGGGGGGTATACCGGGGAGCTGTTTTTT.

The CDR3 DNA sequence: TGTGCCAGCAGTGACTCTAAAGTGCCCTGGGCGCAGTATTTT. Residues: CASSDSKVPWAQYF. The chain couples TRBV6-4 to TRBJ2-3; D gene uncertain. This CDR3 is built from 14 residues. Trimming took off 0 bases at V and 10 bases at J, with 14 bases between the two ends. Germline values: CDR1 MRHNA, CDR2 SNTAGT.

This chain links TRBV29-1 with TRBJ2-7; 12 bases match TRBD2. This CDR3 is 14 amino acids long. In germline, CDR1 is SQVTM, CDR2 ANQGSEA. The ends lost 4 bases at V and 6 bases at J; junction bases unmatched: 7. The CDR3 protein is CSVGLAGVPGEQYF. In nucleotides, the CDR3 is TGCAGCGTTGGACTAGCGGGGGTTCCGGGCGAGCAGTACTTC.

The gene calls are TRBV5-1 and TRBJ2-2; 7 bases line up with TRBD1. Losses at the gene ends were 4 bases for V and 7 bases for J; bases not matched to a gene: 10. CDR1 SGHRS and CDR2 YFSETQ come from the germline V gene. The CDR3 loop spans 15 amino acids. Written as DNA, the CDR3 is TGCGCCAGCAGCGTCCGGACAGGTTTGGTCGGGGAGCTGTTTTTT. It encodes CASSVRTGLVGELFF.

This chain uses TRBV18 with TRBJ1-6, with D perhaps matching TRBD1 (6 bases). Germline V gene lookup returns CDR1 KGHSH and CDR2 LQKENI. Trimming removed 3 bases at V and 6 bases at J, with 15 bases between. The CDR3 loop spans 16 amino acids. DNA for the CDR3: TGTGCCAGCTCACCGGTAGAAGGGGGGCTTAATTCACCCCTCCACTTT. It specifies CASSPVEGGLNSPLHF.

The gene calls are TRBV7-3 and TRBJ2-3, with 14 bases lining up with TRBD2. This CDR3 contains 17 residues. Germline CDR1 SGHTA, CDR2 FQGTGA. V lost 5 bases and J lost 3; bases outside the gene matches: 7. The CDR3 region has the DNA TGTGCCAGCAGCGCGACTAGCGGGAGGGCCGGTACAGATACGCAGTATTTT. Amino acids: CASSATSGRAGTDTQYF.

The chain uses TRBV6-5 and TRBJ1-6; D gene uncertain. The CDR3 runs 15 residues. The germline CDR1 and CDR2 sequences are MNHEY and SVGAGI. V shed 2 bases and J shed 7 bases, with 12 bases lying between them. DNA of the CDR3: TGTGCCAGCAGTTACAGTGGGAACAAGAATTCACCCCTCCACTTT. It specifies CASSYSGNKNSPLHF.

There are a few counts of this clone. The CDR3 sequence is CASSNQETQYF. In DNA, the CDR3 is TGTGCCAGCAGCAACCAAGAGACCCAGTACTTC. V gene TRBV11-3 combines with J gene TRBJ2-5, with unresolved D. Looked up from germline, CDR1 is SGHNT and CDR2 is YENEEA. The length of the CDR3 is 11 residues. V shed 5 bases and J shed 0 bases, with 1 base lying between them.

The chain carries TRBV18 and TRBJ1-2; weak D call: TRBD1 (5 bases). Germline loops: CDR1 KGHSH, CDR2 LQKENI. The CDR3 runs to 15 residues. Trimming left V 3 bases short and J 5 bases short, with 16 bases between. The CDR3 sequence is CASSPRQGAGYGYTF. The CDR3 DNA is TGTGCCAGCTCACCGAGGCAGGGCGCCGGGTATGGCTACACCTTC.